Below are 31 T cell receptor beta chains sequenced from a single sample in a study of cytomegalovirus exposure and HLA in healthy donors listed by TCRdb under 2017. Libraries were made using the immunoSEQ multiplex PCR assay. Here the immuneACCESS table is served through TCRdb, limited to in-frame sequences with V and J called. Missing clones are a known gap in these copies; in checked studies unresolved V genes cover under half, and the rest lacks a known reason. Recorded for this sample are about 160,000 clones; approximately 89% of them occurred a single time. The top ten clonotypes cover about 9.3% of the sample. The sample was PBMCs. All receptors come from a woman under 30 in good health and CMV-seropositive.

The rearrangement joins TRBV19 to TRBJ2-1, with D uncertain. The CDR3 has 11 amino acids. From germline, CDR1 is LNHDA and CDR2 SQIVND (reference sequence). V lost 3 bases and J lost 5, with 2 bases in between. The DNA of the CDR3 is TGTGCCAGTAGTATCAACAATGAGCAGTTCTTC. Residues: CASSINNEQFF.

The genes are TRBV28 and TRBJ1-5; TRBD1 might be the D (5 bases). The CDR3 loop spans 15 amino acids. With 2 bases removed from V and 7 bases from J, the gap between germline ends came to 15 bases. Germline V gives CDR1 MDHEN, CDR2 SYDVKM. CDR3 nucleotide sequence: TGTGCCAGCAGTTTACTTGACAGTGTTCGGCAGCCCCAGCATTTT. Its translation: CASSLLDSVRQPQHF.

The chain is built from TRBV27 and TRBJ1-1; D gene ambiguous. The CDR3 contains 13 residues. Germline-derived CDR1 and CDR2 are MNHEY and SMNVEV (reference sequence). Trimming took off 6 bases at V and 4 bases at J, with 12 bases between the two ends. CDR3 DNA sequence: TGTGCCAGCAGCGGCTCCTGGGCCACTGAAGCTTTCTTT. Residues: CASSGSWATEAFF.

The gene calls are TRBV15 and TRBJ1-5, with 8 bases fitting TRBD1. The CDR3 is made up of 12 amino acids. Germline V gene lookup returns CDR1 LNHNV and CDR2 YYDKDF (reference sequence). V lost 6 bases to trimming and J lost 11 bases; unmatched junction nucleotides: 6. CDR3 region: CATREYRGAQHF. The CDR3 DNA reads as TGTGCCACCAGAGAATACAGGGGGGCCCAGCATTTT.

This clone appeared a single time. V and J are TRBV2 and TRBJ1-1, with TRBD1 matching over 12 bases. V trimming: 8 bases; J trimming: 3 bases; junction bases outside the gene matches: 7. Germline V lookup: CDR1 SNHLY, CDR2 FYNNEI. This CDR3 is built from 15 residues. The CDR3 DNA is TGTGCCAGCGGGGGGACAGGGGGCATGTACACTGAAGCTTTCTTT. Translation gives CASGGTGGMYTEAFF.

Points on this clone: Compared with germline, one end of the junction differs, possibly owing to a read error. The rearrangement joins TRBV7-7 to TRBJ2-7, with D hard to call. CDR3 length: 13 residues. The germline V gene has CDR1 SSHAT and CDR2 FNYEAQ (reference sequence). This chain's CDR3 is CASSPILSYEQYF. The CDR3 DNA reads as TGTGCTAGCAGCCCCATACTCTCCTACGAGCAGTACTTC.

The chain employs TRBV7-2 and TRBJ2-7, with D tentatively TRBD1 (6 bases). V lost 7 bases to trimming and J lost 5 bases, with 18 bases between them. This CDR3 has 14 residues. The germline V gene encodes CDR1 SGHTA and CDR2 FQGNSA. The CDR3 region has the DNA TGTGCCAGCAAGGTTAGGGGGAGTACCGACGAGCAGTACTTC. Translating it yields CASKVRGSTDEQYF. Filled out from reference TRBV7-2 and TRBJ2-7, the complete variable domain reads GAGVSQSPSNKVTEKGKDVELRCDPISGHTALYWYRQSLGQGLEFLIYFQGNSAPDKSGLPSDRFSAERTGGSVSTLTIQRTQQEDSAVYLCASKVRGSTDEQYFGPGTRLTVT.

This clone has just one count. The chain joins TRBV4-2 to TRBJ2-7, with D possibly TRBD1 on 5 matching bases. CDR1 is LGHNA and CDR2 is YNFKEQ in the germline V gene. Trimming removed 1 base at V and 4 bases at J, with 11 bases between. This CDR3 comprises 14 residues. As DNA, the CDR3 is TGTGCCAGCAGCCAAGGTAGGGGAATATACGAGCAGTACTTC. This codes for CASSQGRGIYEQYF.

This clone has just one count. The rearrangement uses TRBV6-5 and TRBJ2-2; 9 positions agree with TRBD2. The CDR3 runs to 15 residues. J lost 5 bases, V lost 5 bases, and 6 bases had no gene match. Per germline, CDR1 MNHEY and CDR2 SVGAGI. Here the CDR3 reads CASSVSGSGTGELFF. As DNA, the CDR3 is TGTGCCAGCAGTGTTAGCGGGAGTGGGACCGGGGAGCTGTTTTTT.

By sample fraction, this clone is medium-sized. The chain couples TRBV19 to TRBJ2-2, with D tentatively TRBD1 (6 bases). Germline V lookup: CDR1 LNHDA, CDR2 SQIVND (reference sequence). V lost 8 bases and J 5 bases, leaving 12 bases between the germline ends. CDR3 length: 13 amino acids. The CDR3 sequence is CASFDRPTGELFF. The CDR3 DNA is TGTGCCAGTTTTGACAGGCCGACCGGGGAGCTGTTTTTT.

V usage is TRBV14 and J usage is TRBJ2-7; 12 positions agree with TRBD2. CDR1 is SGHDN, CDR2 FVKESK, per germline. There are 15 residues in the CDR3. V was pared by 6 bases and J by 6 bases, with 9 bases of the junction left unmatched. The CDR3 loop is CASSQRTSGVLEQYF. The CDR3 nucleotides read TGTGCCAGCAGTCAAAGGACTAGCGGGGTTCTCGAGCAGTACTTC.

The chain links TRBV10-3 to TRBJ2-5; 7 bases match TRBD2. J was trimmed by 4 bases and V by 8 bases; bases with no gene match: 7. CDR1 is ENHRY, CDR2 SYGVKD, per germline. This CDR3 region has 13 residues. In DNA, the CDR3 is TGTGCCATCGGGGGAGGGGATAGAGAGACCCAGTACTTC. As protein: CAIGGGDRETQYF.

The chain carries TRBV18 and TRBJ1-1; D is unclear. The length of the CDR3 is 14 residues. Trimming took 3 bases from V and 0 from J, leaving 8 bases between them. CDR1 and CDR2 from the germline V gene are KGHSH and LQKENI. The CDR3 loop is CASSPDTLNTEAFF. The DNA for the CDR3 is TGTGCCAGCTCACCCGACACGTTGAACACTGAAGCTTTCTTT. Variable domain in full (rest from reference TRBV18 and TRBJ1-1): NAGVMQNPRHLVRRRGQEARLRCSPMKGHSHVYWYRQLPEEGLKFMVYLQKENIIDESGMPKERFSAEFPKEGPSILRIQQVVRGDSAAYFCASSPDTLNTEAFFGQGTRLTVV.

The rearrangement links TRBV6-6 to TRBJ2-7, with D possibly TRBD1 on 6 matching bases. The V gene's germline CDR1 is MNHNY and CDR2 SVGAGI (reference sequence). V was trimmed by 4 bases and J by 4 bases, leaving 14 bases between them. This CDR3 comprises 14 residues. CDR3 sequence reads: CASSLVGALYEQYF. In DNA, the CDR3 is TGTGCCAGCAGTTTAGTGGGGGCGCTTTACGAGCAGTACTTC.

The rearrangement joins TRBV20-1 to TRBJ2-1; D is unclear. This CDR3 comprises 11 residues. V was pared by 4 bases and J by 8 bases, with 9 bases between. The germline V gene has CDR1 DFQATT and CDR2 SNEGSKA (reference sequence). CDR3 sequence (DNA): TGCAGTGCTATAGTCCGGGATGAGCAGTTCTTC. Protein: CSAIVRDEQFF.

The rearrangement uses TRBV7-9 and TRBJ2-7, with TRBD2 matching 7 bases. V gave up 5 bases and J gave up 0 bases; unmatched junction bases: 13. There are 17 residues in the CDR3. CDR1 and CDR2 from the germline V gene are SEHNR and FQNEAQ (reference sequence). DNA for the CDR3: TGTGCCAGCAGCGCCACAACGGGACTACCGAACTCCTACGAGCAGTACTTC. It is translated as CASSATTGLPNSYEQYF.

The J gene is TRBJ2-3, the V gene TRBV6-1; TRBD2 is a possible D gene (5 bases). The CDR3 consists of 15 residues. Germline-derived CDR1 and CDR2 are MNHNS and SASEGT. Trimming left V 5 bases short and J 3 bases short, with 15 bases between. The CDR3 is CASSPPVGRTDTQYF. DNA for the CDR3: TGTGCCAGCAGTCCGCCGGTGGGGAGAACAGATACGCAGTATTTT.

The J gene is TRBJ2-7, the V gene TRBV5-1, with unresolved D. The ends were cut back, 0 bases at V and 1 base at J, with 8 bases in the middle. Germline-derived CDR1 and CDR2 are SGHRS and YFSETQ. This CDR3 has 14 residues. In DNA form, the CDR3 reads TGCGCCAGCAGCTTGGCGCCGGGTTCCTACGAGCAGTACTTC. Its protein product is CASSLAPGSYEQYF.

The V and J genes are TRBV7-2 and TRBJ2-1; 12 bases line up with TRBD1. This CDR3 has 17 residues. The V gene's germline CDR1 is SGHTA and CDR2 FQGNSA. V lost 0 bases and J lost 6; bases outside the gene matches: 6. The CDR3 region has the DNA TGTGCCAGCAGCTTAGCCCCTGCGGGACAGGGGGCCAATGAGCAGTTCTTC. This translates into CASSLAPAGQGANEQFF. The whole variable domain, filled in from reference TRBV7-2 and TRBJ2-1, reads GAGVSQSPSNKVTEKGKDVELRCDPISGHTALYWYRQSLGQGLEFLIYFQGNSAPDKSGLPSDRFSAERTGGSVSTLTIQRTQQEDSAVYLCASSLAPAGQGANEQFFGPGTRLTVL.

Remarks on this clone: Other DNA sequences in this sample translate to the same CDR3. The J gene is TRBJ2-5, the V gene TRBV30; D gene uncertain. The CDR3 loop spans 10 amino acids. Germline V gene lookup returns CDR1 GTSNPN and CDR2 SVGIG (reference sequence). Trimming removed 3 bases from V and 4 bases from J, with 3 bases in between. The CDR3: CAWSRETQYF. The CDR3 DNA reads TGTGCCTGGAGCAGAGAGACCCAGTACTTC.

The CDR3 here is CASSQPRTSGRYNEQFF. The CDR3 nucleotides are TGCGCCAGCAGTCAACCCCGGACTAGCGGCAGATACAATGAGCAGTTCTTC. The rearrangement joins TRBV23-1 to TRBJ2-1; 10 bases agree with TRBD2. TRBV23-1 qualifies as an ORF whose function is uncertain. The CDR3 runs to 17 residues. V shed 2 bases and J 4 bases; nucleotides not matched to a gene: 8.

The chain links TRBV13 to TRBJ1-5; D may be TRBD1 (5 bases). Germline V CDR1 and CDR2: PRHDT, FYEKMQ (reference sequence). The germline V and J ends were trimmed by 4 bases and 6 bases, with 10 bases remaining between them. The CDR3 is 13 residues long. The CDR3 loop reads CASSSGRAQPQHF. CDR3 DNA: TGTGCCAGCAGCTCGGGCAGGGCTCAGCCCCAGCATTTT.

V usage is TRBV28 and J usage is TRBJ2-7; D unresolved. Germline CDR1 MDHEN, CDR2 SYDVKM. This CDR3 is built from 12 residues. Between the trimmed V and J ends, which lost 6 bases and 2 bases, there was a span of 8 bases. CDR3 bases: TGTGCCAGCAGAGGAGCAGCCTACGAGCAGTACTTC. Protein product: CASRGAAYEQYF.

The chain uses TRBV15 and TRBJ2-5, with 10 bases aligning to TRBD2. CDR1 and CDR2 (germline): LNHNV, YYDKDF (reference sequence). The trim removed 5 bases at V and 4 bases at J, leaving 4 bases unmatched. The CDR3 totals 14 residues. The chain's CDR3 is CATSRAGGGETQYF. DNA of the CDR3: TGTGCCACCAGCCGAGCGGGAGGGGGAGAGACCCAGTACTTC.

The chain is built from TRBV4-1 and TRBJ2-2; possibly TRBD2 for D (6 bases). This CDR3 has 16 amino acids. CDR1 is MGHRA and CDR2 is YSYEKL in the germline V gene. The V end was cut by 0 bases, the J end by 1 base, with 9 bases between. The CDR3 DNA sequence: TGCGCCAGCAGCCAAGAGGGGGGAGGGAACACCGGGGAGCTGTTTTTT. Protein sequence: CASSQEGGGNTGELFF.

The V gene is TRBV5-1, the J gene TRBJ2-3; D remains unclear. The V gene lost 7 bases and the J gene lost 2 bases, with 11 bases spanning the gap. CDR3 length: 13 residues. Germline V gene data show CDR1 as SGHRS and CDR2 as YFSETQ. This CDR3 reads CASFALTTDTQYF. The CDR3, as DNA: TGCGCCAGCTTCGCGCTAACCACAGATACGCAGTATTTT.

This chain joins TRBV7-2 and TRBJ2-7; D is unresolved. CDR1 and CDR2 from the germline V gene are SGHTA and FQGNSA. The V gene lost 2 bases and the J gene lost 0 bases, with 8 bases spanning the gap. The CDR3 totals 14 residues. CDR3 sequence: CASSLQANSYEQYF. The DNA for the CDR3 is TGTGCCAGCAGCTTACAGGCGAACTCCTACGAGCAGTACTTC.

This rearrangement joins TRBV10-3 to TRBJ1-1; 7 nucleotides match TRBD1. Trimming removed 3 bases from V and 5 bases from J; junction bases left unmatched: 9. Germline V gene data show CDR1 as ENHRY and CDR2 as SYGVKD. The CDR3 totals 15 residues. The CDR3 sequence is CAISDTTGRRTEAFF. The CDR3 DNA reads TGTGCCATCAGTGACACGACAGGGAGACGGACTGAAGCTTTCTTT.

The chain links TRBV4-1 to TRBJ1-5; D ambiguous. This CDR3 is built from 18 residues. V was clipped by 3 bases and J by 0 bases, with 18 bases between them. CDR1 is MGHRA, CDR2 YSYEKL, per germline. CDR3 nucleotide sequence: TGCGCCAGCAGCCATGAGGCTCCCCGGGGTTATAGCAATCAGCCCCAGCATTTT. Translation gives CASSHEAPRGYSNQPQHF.

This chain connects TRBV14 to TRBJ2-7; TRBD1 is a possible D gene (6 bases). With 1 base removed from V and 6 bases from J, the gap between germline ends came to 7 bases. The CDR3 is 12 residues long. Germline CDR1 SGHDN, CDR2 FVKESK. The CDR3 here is CASSQGTVEQYF. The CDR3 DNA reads TGTGCCAGCAGCCAAGGGACAGTCGAGCAGTACTTC. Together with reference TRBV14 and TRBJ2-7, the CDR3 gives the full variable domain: EAGVTQFPSHSVIEKGQTVTLRCDPISGHDNLYWYRRVMGKEIKFLLHFVKESKQDESGMPNNRFLAERTGGTYSTLKVQPAELEDSGVYFCASSQGTVEQYFGPGTRLTVT.

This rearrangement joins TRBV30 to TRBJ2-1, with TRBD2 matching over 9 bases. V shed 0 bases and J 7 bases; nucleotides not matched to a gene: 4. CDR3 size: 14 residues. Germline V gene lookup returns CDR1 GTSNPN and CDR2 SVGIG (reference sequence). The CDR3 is CAWSVLAGTNEQFF. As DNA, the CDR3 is TGTGCCTGGAGTGTACTAGCGGGCACTAATGAGCAGTTCTTC. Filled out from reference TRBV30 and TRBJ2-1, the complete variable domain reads SQTIHQWPATLVQPVGSPLSLECTVEGTSNPNLYWYRQAAGRGLQLLFYSVGIGQISSEVPQNLSASRPQDRQFILSSKKLLLSDSGFYLCAWSVLAGTNEQFFGPGTRLTVL.